These T cell receptor beta chains were read from a single sample in a study of T cell responses to AZD1222 COVID-19 vaccine. Profiling relied on immunoSEQ multiplex PCR, and the TCRdb table lists in-frame clones only, not all of them. In the table there are approximately 150,000 clones, 85% to 90% of which are singletons. Source: peripheral blood, taken 28 days after the second AZD1222 dose. The receptors come from an adult who received the AZD1222 COVID-19 vaccine. Each CDR3 is given with its conserved first and last residue. D genes are given only for firm matches. Size values are once, few and many counts, or a class for expanded clones, and some rows have none.

-	TRBV5-1	-	TRBJ1-1	TGCGCCAGCAGCTCCCTAGTCGGGGGGACTGAAGCTTTCTTT	CASSSLVGGTEAFF
-	TRBV5-5	-	TRBJ1-6	TGTGCCAGCAGCTTGGACAGTGTAAATTCACCCCTCCACTTT	CASSLDSVNSPLHF
TRBD2	TRBV11-2	-	TRBJ2-1	TGTGCCAGCAGCTTGGGGACTAGCGGCGACGGAGGTCACAATGAGCAGTTCTTC	CASSLGTSGDGGHNEQFF
TRBD1	TRBV10-3	-	TRBJ1-6	TGTGCCATCAGCCCGGGACAGGGTAGTTCACCCCTCCACTTT	CAISPGQGSSPLHF
-	TRBV25-1	-	TRBJ2-1	TGTGCCAGCAAGGGACGGGGTGAGCAGTTCTTC	CASKGRGEQFF
-	TRBV24-1	-	TRBJ2-3	TGTGCCACCAGTGCAGCTCCGGTTGATACGCAGTATTTT	CATSAAPVDTQYF
-	TRBV9	few	TRBJ1-3	TGTGCCAGCAGCGTAGATTCGTCGATCTCTGGAAACACCATATATTTT	CASSVDSSISGNTIYF
-	TRBV15	-	TRBJ2-7	TGTGCCACCAGCAGGGACCTCGCCCGGGAGGAGCAGTACTTC	CATSRDLAREEQYF
TRBD2	TRBV18	-	TRBJ2-5	TGTGCCAGCTCACCACCAATGGGGGGGGTCGTAAAGACCCAGTACTTC	CASSPPMGGVVKTQYF
-	TRBV28	-	TRBJ1-2	TGTGCCAGCAGTTTCGGCAGGCCAACTAACTATGGCTACACCTTC	CASSFGRPTNYGYTF
-	TRBV30	-	TRBJ1-3	TGTGCCGGACGAATTTACACAGGGAGGAAAACCATATATTTT	CAGRIYTGRKTIYF
-	TRBV11-2	few	TRBJ1-4	TGTGCCAGCAGTGATTTCGACGGAAAACTGTTTTTT	CASSDFDGKLFF
TRBD2	TRBV3-1/TRBV3-2	-	TRBJ2-1	TGTGCCAGCAGCCAATTTGGAGGTAGCGGGGGTAACAATGAGCAGTTCTTC	CASSQFGGSGGNNEQFF
-	TRBV30	-	TRBJ1-3	TGTGCCTGGAGTGATACAGGGCTTCTCTCTGGAAACACCATATATTTT	CAWSDTGLLSGNTIYF
TRBD2	TRBV6-6	-	TRBJ2-7	TGTGCCAGCAGTGGCGGGGGGGGCCCGGGGTACGAGCAGTACTTC	CASSGGGGPGYEQYF
-	TRBV4-2	-	TRBJ1-2	TGTGCCAGCAGCCAAGTTAGCGGCTACACCTTC	CASSQVSGYTF
-	TRBV5-1	-	TRBJ2-3	TGCGCCAGCAGCGGGGGTCCCACAGATACGCAGTATTTT	CASSGGPTDTQYF
-	TRBV19	-	TRBJ1-4	TGTGCCAGTAGCTCGCTAGCAACTAATGAAAAACTGTTTTTT	CASSSLATNEKLFF
-	TRBV7-9	-	TRBJ1-1	TGTGCCAGCAGCCCGGGGGGCACTGAAGCTTTCTTT	CASSPGGTEAFF
-	TRBV4-1	few	TRBJ1-5	TGCGCCAGCAGCTACTTCGACGACAGGAGCAATCAGCCCCAGCATTTT	CASSYFDDRSNQPQHF
TRBD1	TRBV6-6	-	TRBJ1-1	TGTGCCACCTCCCGGTCGGCAGGGGGTACGAACACTGAAGCTTTCTTT	CATSRSAGGTNTEAFF
TRBD2	TRBV3-1/TRBV3-2	-	TRBJ2-3	TGTGCCAGCAGCCAAGAACGGAGGGCTAGCGGGGGGGCTGCAGATACGCAGTATTTT	CASSQERRASGGAADTQYF
-	TRBV19	-	TRBJ1-2	TGTGCCAGTAGTAACGGCCAAACCCTGCAATTCTATGGCTACACCTTC	CASSNGQTLQFYGYTF
-	TRBV6-5	-	TRBJ2-7	TGTGCCAGCAGTTACTCGACGGGAGCCTACGAGCAGTACTTC	CASSYSTGAYEQYF
-	TRBV5-6	-	TRBJ2-7	TGTGCCAGCAGCTACACAGGGTTTTACGAGCAGTACTTC	CASSYTGFYEQYF
-	TRBV18	-	TRBJ1-6	TGTGCCAGCTCACCAATGGGGCGGTCCTATTCACCCCTCCACTTT	CASSPMGRSYSPLHF
TRBD1	TRBV24-1	-	TRBJ1-6	TGTGCCACCAGTGAGCCCAGGACAGGGGATAATTCACCCCTCCACTTT	CATSEPRTGDNSPLHF
-	TRBV3-1/TRBV3-2	once	TRBJ2-5	TGTGCCAGCAGCCTATTTAGGGACTTACAAGAGACCCAGTACTTC	CASSLFRDLQETQYF
TRBD1	TRBV4-1	-	TRBJ1-5	TGCGCCAGCAGCCAAGTCAGACAGGGGAAGCAGCCCCAGCATTTT	CASSQVRQGKQPQHF
TRBD1	TRBV7-2	-	TRBJ2-3	TGTGCCAGCAGCTTAGAGGGACACTACACAGGGGAGCAGTATTTT	CASSLEGHYTGEQYF
-	TRBV5-4	-	TRBJ2-1	TGTGCCAGCAGCGCCTCCGGGACTCGGAATGAGCAGTTCTTC	CASSASGTRNEQFF
-	TRBV3-1/TRBV3-2	-	TRBJ1-2	TGTGCCAGCAGCCAAGGGGCCTCCGCGGGCTACACCTTC	CASSQGASAGYTF
-	TRBV6-5	-	TRBJ1-1	TGTGCCAGCGGGAGAGGAGGGTCCGCCGTTGAAGCTTTCTTT	CASGRGGSAVEAFF
-	TRBV11-3	-	TRBJ2-2	TGTGCCAGCAGTAGCAGTCCGGGACTTTACACCGGGGAGCTGTTTTTT	CASSSSPGLYTGELFF
-	TRBV5-4	-	TRBJ1-1	TGTGCCAGCACCTTGACAGGACATACGAACACTGAAGCTTTCTTT	CASTLTGHTNTEAFF
-	TRBV2	-	TRBJ1-5	TGTGCCAGCAAAGGGGATAGCAATCAGCCCCAGCATTTT	CASKGDSNQPQHF
TRBD1	TRBV28	-	TRBJ2-1	TGTGCCAGCAGTTCGCTTACCAGTAGAGGACAGGGGGACTACAATGAGCAGTTCTTC	CASSSLTSRGQGDYNEQFF
-	TRBV6-1	-	TRBJ1-5	TGTGCCAGCAGTGAAGCGGGGTACGCTCAGCCCCAGCATTTT	CASSEAGYAQPQHF
TRBD1	TRBV19	-	TRBJ2-2	TGTGCCAGTAGTAAACTGGACAGGGGCGCCGGGGAGCTGTTTTTT	CASSKLDRGAGELFF
-	TRBV11-2	-	TRBJ2-7	TGTGCCAGCAGCTCGCCCCCGCTAGCCTACGAGCAGTACTTC	CASSSPPLAYEQYF
TRBD1	TRBV7-2	-	TRBJ1-5	TGTGCCAGCAGAGAAGCCGGGACAGTTCTTAATCAGCCCCAGCATTTT	CASREAGTVLNQPQHF
-	TRBV6-5	-	TRBJ1-1	TGCGCAGTTGGGAGCGGCTGGGACACTGAAGCTTTCTTT	CAVGSGWDTEAFF
-	TRBV7-2	-	TRBJ1-1	TGTGCCAGCAGCTTAATGGGCACTGAAGCTTTCTTT	CASSLMGTEAFF
-	TRBV4-1	-	TRBJ1-2	TGCGCCAGCAGCCAAGTTCGGCAGTACGGCTACACCTTC	CASSQVRQYGYTF
-	TRBV15	-	TRBJ2-7	TGTGCCACCAGCAGCCGGATCCGACACCTTGCCTACGAGCAGTACTTC	CATSSRIRHLAYEQYF
-	TRBV2	-	TRBJ1-1	TGTGCCAGCAAGGAGGGCCACATGAACACTGAAGCTTTCTTT	CASKEGHMNTEAFF
-	TRBV6-5	-	TRBJ1-4	TGTGCCAGCACTGGCAGAGCTACAACTAATGAAAAACTGTTTTTT	CASTGRATTNEKLFF
-	TRBV14	-	TRBJ2-7	TGTGCCAGCAGCCAATTCGTTTCTAGCCAGGGCGAGCAGTACTTC	CASSQFVSSQGEQYF